This entry lists 14 T cell receptor beta chains sequenced from one sample in a study of identical twins. TCRdb processed the 5' RACE reads anew with MiXCR; each CDR3 protein has one entry. The table lists 750,000 to 950,000 distinct CDR3 sequences, approximately 13% of them singletons, with roughly 1.6% in the top ten. These data were also filed under a second study, of yellow fever vaccine responses in identical twins.

The sequencing sample was made of PBMCs. These receptors were collected from a woman younger than 30 in good health.

The chain joins TRBV3-1 to TRBJ2-2; TRBD2 is a possible D gene (5 bases). The CDR3 spans 14 residues. Germline V gene data show CDR1 as LGHDT and CDR2 as YNNKEL (reference sequence). V lost 3 bases and J 5 bases, leaving 10 bases between the germline ends. CDR3 sequence reads: CASSQGEGTGELFF. The DNA of the CDR3 is TGTGCCAGCAGCCAGGGAGAAGGGACCGGGGAGCTGTTTTTT. Based on the CDR3 plus reference TRBV3-1 and TRBJ2-2, the full variable domain is DTAVSQTPKYLVTQMGNDKSIKCEQNLGHDTMYWYKQDSKKFLKIMFSYNNKELIINETVPNRFSPKSPDKAHLNLHINSLELGDSAVYFCASSQGEGTGELFFGEGSRLTVL.

This clonotype was recorded at least ten times. The chain uses TRBV14 and TRBJ1-1; D is uncertain. The CDR3 length is 17 residues. V was clipped by 2 bases and J by 1 base, with 17 bases between them. In germline, CDR1 is SGHDN, CDR2 FVKESK. CDR3 sequence: CASSQLRVEAKNTEAFF. As DNA, the CDR3 is TGTGCCAGCAGCCAATTAAGGGTTGAGGCTAAGAACACTGAAGCTTTCTTT.

The gene calls are TRBV6-2 or TRBV6-3 and TRBJ2-1; 8 nucleotides align to TRBD1. Germline CDR1 reads MNHEY; CDR2 reads SVGEGT. This CDR3 has 20 residues. V lost 0 bases to trimming and J lost 4 bases; unmatched junction nucleotides: 17. The chain's CDR3 is CASSYSTTTGEEWLYNEQFF. Here the CDR3 DNA reads TGTGCCAGCAGTTACTCTACCACGACAGGGGAGGAGTGGTTGTACAATGAGCAGTTCTTC.

The chain couples TRBV12-3 or TRBV12-4 to TRBJ2-3; TRBD2 agrees at 8 bases. This CDR3 region has 18 residues. The CDR3 DNA reads TGTACCTTCTGTTTAGTCGGTAGCGGGATTACTAGCACAGATACGCAGTATTTT. It is translated as CTFCLVGSGITSTDTQYF.

The V and J genes are TRBV25-1 and TRBJ2-5; 10 bases agree with TRBD2. The length of the CDR3 is 16 residues. Germline CDR1 reads MGHDK; CDR2 reads SYGVNS. The trim removed 4 bases at V and 2 bases at J, leaving 7 bases unmatched. CDR3 in amino acids: CASSGITTSGQETQYF. The DNA for the CDR3 is TGTGCCAGCAGTGGAATAACGACTAGCGGGCAAGAGACCCAGTACTTC.

As DNA, the CDR3 is TGTGCCAGCAGCCAACGATGGGCGGGAGGGCCCAATGAGCAGTTCTTC. It codes for CASSQRWAGGPNEQFF. This sequence joins TRBV7-6 and TRBJ2-1; 9 nucleotides line up with TRBD2. The CDR3 consists of 16 residues. Germline-derived CDR1 and CDR2 are SGHVS and FNYEAQ. V shed 5 bases, J shed 6 bases, and the junction held 11 bases outside the gene matches.

This clonotype was counted many times. V and J are TRBV28 and TRBJ2-1; the D gene could be TRBD1 or TRBD2 (5 bases each). CDR3 length: 13 amino acids. Deletions cut 5 bases from V and 5 bases from J, with 10 bases between. Per germline, CDR1 MDHEN and CDR2 SYDVKM. For the CDR3, the DNA is TGTGCCAGCAGTAACCAGGGAGACAATGAGCAGTTCTTC. As protein: CASSNQGDNEQFF.

The chain combines TRBV11-2 with TRBJ2-7; tentatively, D is TRBD1 (6 bases). CDR1 is SGHAT and CDR2 is FQNNGV in the germline V gene. The CDR3 is made up of 17 amino acids. Deletions cut 2 bases from V and 4 bases from J, with 21 bases between. The CDR3 sequence: CASSLSRSTGWRYEQYF. The CDR3 coding sequence is TGTGCCAGCAGCTTAAGTCGGTCCACAGGGTGGAGGTACGAGCAGTACTTC.

Many counts were recorded for this clonotype. Here the CDR3 DNA reads TGCAGTGCTAAAAACCGGGACAGGGGCGAGGAGTACAATGAGCAGTTCTTC. This encodes CSAKNRDRGEEYNEQFF. J is TRBJ2-1 and V is TRBV20-1; 10 positions match TRBD1. The germline V gene has CDR1 DFQATT and CDR2 SNEGSKA (reference sequence). The CDR3 runs to 17 residues. Trimming cost V 4 bases and J 4 bases; bases outside gene matches: 13.

Ten or more counts support this clonotype. The rearrangement joins TRBV28 to TRBJ2-1, with D unclear. The V gene's germline CDR1 is MDHEN and CDR2 SYDVKM. The CDR3 totals 14 residues. Trimming removed 7 bases at V and 2 bases at J, with 12 bases between. The CDR3 loop is CASKGANAYNEQFF. The CDR3 DNA reads TGTGCCAGCAAAGGAGCGAACGCCTACAATGAGCAGTTCTTC.

The chain couples TRBV6-5 to TRBJ2-7; D remains ambiguous. With 2 bases removed from V and 6 bases from J, the gap between germline ends came to 11 bases. This CDR3 contains 13 residues. Germline V CDR1 and CDR2: MNHEY, SVGAGI. CDR3 DNA sequence: TGTGCCAGCAGTTACGGTCGCAGCTCCGAGCAGTACGTC. Protein product: CASSYGRSSEQYV.

The chain links TRBV2 to TRBJ2-1, with D possibly being TRBD1 (6 bases). V shed 7 bases and J shed 3 bases, with 13 bases lying between them. Per germline, CDR1 SNHLY and CDR2 FYNNEI. CDR3 length: 14 residues. Here the CDR3 DNA reads TGTGCCAGCATGGGACACATAGGCTACAATGAGCAGTTCTTC. Residues: CASMGHIGYNEQFF. Based on the CDR3 plus reference TRBV2 and TRBJ2-1, the full variable domain is EPEVTQTPSHQVTQMGQEVILRCVPISNHLYFYWYRQILGQKVEFLVSFYNNEISEKSEIFDDQFSVERPDGSNFTLKIRSTKLEDSAMYFCASMGHIGYNEQFFGPGTRLTVL.

The table lists this clonotype with a few counts. This chain uses TRBV20-1 with TRBJ2-2, with a tentative D call TRBD1 (6 bases). V shed 2 bases and J shed 4 bases, with 8 bases lying between them. This CDR3 region has 13 residues. Germline CDR1 reads DFQATT; CDR2 reads SNEGSKA (reference sequence). CDR3 in DNA: TGCAGTGCTAGACAGGGGCCCACCGGGGAGCTGTTTTTT. This codes for CSARQGPTGELFF.

This clonotype was observed once. A read error may explain this, as a much larger clone is one base away. The chain is built from TRBV29-1 and TRBJ1-1; TRBD1 is a possible D gene (6 bases). CDR1 SQVTM and CDR2 ANQGSEA come from the germline V gene. This CDR3 comprises 12 residues. In nucleotides, the CDR3 is TGCTGCGTTGTCAGCCAGGGGACTGAAGCTTTCTTT. Translating it yields CCVVSQGTEAFF.